Each of the 15 T cell receptor beta chains below was sequenced from the same sample in a study of T cells in Graves' hyperthyroidism and ophthalmopathy. Amplified regions were TCR beta CDR3 sequences from RNA transcripts. HTBI primers were the set used in a first-round RT-PCR of the TCR CDR3. TCRdb reprocessed the multiplex PCR reads with MiXCR, giving one entry per CDR3 protein. Of roughly 420,000 distinct CDR3 sequences detected, 15% to 18% appear once; the ten largest clones hold roughly 7.4%. Material for sequencing was blood. Receptor source: a young woman with Graves' hyperthyroidism.

This clonotype was counted ten times or more. The chain couples TRBV9 to TRBJ2-1; 8 bases fit TRBD1. The CDR3 totals 16 residues. The germline V gene encodes CDR1 SGDLS and CDR2 YYNGEE. The V segment lost 1 base and the J segment 6 bases; nucleotides outside the gene matches: 9. CDR3 in amino acids: CASSVTGTGRLNEQFF. The CDR3 DNA sequence: TGTGCCAGCAGCGTAACTGGGACAGGACGGCTCAATGAGCAGTTCTTC.

This clonotype came up many times. The chain joins TRBV20-1 to TRBJ2-7; 7 positions agree with TRBD2. The V segment lost 6 bases and the J segment 0 bases; nucleotides outside the gene matches: 5. This CDR3 has 13 amino acids. Germline assignment: CDR1 DFQATT and CDR2 SNEGSKA (reference sequence). CDR3 sequence reads: CSAKRDYSYEQYF. The DNA for the CDR3 is TGCAGTGCCAAACGGGACTACTCCTACGAGCAGTACTTC.

This clonotype was detected ten times or more. The chain combines TRBV5-1 with TRBJ2-1; TRBD2 might be the D (7 bases). The CDR3 covers 16 residues. Trimming took off 4 bases at V and 7 bases at J, with 21 bases between the two ends. Germline values: CDR1 SGHRS, CDR2 YFSETQ. CDR3 sequence (DNA): TGCGCCAGCAGCCCCGTTGGCGGGGGCGTGTGGAATGAGCAGTTCTTC. This encodes CASSPVGGGVWNEQFF.

In its sample, this clonotype was seen many times. This rearrangement joins TRBV28 to TRBJ2-5; 7 bases are shared with TRBD1. CDR1 MDHEN and CDR2 SYDVKM come from the germline V gene. The CDR3 extends over 17 amino acids. The ends lost 2 bases at V and 5 bases at J; junction bases unmatched: 14. The CDR3 here is CASSLGTVGQEIETQYF. CDR3 DNA sequence: TGTGCCAGCAGTTTAGGGACAGTAGGGCAAGAGATCGAGACCCAGTACTTC.

This clonotype came up many times. The chain uses TRBV5-1 and TRBJ2-7, with TRBD2 identical over 10 bases. The CDR3 sequence is 15 residues long. CDR1 is SGHRS, CDR2 YFSETQ, per germline. The V and J ends lost 3 bases and 3 bases, in that order; junction bases with no gene match: 6. The CDR3 nucleotides are TGCGCCAGCAGCTATTCTAGCGGGGGTGGCTACGAGCAGTACTTC. Its protein is CASSYSSGGGYEQYF.

This clonotype has a count of ten or more. The chain links TRBV2 to TRBJ2-3; TRBD1 matches at 7 bases. Germline lookup yields CDR1 SNHLY and CDR2 FYNNEI. The CDR3 sequence is 16 residues long. Trimming at V came to 7 bases and at J to 3 bases, leaving 13 bases not matched to a gene. The CDR3 loop is CASMITGVGTTDTQYF. Written as DNA, the CDR3 is TGTGCCAGCATGATAACAGGGGTGGGAACTACAGATACGCAGTATTTT.

This clonotype was counted many times. The chain is built from TRBV2 and TRBJ2-5; D uncertain. CDR1 and CDR2 from the germline V gene are SNHLY and FYNNEI. The V gene lost 6 bases and the J gene lost 2 bases, with 16 bases spanning the gap. CDR3 length: 15 residues. CDR3 protein: CASRHFRMKQETQYF. The CDR3, as DNA: TGTGCCAGCAGGCACTTTAGAATGAAGCAAGAGACCCAGTACTTC.

This clonotype was seen repeatedly, ten times or more. V usage is TRBV7-2 and J usage is TRBJ1-1, with a weak D call TRBD1 (5 bases). V was shortened by 5 bases and J by 7 bases, with 14 bases between the two germline ends. This CDR3 spans 13 amino acids. Germline CDR1 and CDR2: SGHTA and FQGNSA. The CDR3 nucleotides are TGTGCCAGCAGCCCCGTGCAGGGAAATGAAGCTTTCTTT. This sequence encodes CASSPVQGNEAFF.

V gene TRBV2 combines with J gene TRBJ1-5; 10 bases match TRBD1. The V and J ends lost 6 bases and 7 bases, in that order; junction bases with no gene match: 6. CDR1 is SNHLY and CDR2 is FYNNEI in the germline V gene. The CDR3 has 14 amino acids. The CDR3 protein is CASSRDRGRQPQHF. The CDR3 DNA reads TGTGCCAGCAGCCGGGACAGGGGACGACAGCCCCAGCATTTT.

Concerning this clonotype itself: One end of the junction does not line up with germline, which may come from a read error. The chain uses TRBV7-8 and TRBJ2-3, with 10 bases identical to TRBD1. CDR1 and CDR2 (germline): SGHVS, FQNEAQ. The CDR3 has 18 residues. The CDR3 DNA reads as TGCGCCAGCAGCCAGGCGATGGACAGGGGGATTCGCACAGATACGCAGTATTTT. The encoded protein is CASSQAMDRGIRTDTQYF.

The CDR3 DNA reads as TGTGCCAGCAGCGTAGGTAGCGGGAGGGCCCTATCCGGGGAGCTGTTTTTT. It translates to CASSVGSGRALSGELFF. V gene TRBV9 combines with J gene TRBJ2-2; TRBD2 agrees at 11 bases. The ends lost 0 bases at V and 6 bases at J; junction bases unmatched: 7. From germline, CDR1 is SGDLS and CDR2 YYNGEE. The CDR3 sequence is 17 residues long.

The rearrangement links TRBV29-1 to TRBJ1-1, with TRBD1 identical over 7 bases. Germline V gene lookup returns CDR1 SQVTM and CDR2 ANQGSEA. The CDR3 has 13 amino acids. V lost 6 bases, J lost 4 bases, and 8 bases stayed unmatched. This chain's CDR3 is CSVDLTGSTEAFF. CDR3 nucleotides: TGCAGCGTCGATCTGACAGGGAGCACTGAAGCTTTCTTT.

Ten or more counts support this clonotype. The V call is TRBV28, the J call TRBJ2-5, with unresolved D. Trimming removed 4 bases from V and 5 bases from J, with 14 bases in between. This CDR3 has 14 residues. Germline lookup yields CDR1 MDHEN and CDR2 SYDVKM. The CDR3 loop reads CASSSTQSGETQYF. CDR3 nucleotide sequence: TGTGCCAGCAGTTCTACACAGTCTGGGGAGACCCAGTACTTC.

This clonotype was found many times. The V gene is TRBV6-1, the J gene TRBJ2-5; 7 nucleotides match TRBD2. J lost 4 bases, V lost 2 bases, and 4 bases had no gene match. Looked up from germline, CDR1 is MNHNS and CDR2 is SASEGT. This CDR3 region has 14 residues. CDR3 region: CASSEFGRPETQYF. The DNA for the CDR3 is TGTGCCAGCAGTGAATTCGGGAGGCCAGAGACCCAGTACTTC.

This clonotype was counted between two and nine times. This sequence joins TRBV6-1 and TRBJ1-4; D perhaps matches TRBD1 (6 bases). Trimming stripped 6 bases from V and 0 bases from J, with 14 bases between. CDR3 size: 16 residues. Per the germline V gene, CDR1 is MNHNS and CDR2 is SASEGT. In nucleotides, the CDR3 is TGTGCCAGCAGCCTAAATTCAGGGGCAACTAATGAAAAACTGTTTTTT. It codes for CASSLNSGATNEKLFF.